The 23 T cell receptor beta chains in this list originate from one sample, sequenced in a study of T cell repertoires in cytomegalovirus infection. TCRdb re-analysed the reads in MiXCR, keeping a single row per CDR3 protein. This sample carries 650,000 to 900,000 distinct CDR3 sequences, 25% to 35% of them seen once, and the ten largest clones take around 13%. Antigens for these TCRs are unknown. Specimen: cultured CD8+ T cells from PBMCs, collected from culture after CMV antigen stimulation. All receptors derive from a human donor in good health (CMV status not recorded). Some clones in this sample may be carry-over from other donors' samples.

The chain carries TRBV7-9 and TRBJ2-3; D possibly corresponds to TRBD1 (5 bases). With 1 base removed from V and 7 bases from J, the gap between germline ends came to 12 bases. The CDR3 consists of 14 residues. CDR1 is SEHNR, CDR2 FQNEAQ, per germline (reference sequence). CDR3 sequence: CASSLEGLPNTQYF. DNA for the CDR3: TGTGCCAGCAGCTTAGAGGGGCTACCGAATACGCAGTATTTT. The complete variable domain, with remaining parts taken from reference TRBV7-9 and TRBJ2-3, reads DTGVSQNPRHKITKRGQNVTFRCDPISEHNRLYWYRQTLGQGPEFLTYFQNEAQLEKSRLLSDRFSAERPKGSFSTLEIQRTEQGDSAMYLCASSLEGLPNTQYFGPGTRLTVL.

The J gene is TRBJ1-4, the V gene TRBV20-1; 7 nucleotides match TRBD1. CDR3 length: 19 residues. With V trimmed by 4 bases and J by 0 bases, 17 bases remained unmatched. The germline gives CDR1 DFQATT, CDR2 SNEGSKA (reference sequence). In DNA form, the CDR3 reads TGCAGTGCTACTTCCACCGGGACAGTAGGATCGGCAACTAATGAAAAACTGTTTTTT. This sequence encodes CSATSTGTVGSATNEKLFF.

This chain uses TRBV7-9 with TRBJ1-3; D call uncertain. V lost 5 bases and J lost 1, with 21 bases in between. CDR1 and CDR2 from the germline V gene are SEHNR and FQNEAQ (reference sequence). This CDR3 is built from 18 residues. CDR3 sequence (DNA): TGTGCCAGCAGCCCAAAGCGGAGAAGGGAGCCTTCTGGAAACACCATATATTTT. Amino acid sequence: CASSPKRRREPSGNTIYF.

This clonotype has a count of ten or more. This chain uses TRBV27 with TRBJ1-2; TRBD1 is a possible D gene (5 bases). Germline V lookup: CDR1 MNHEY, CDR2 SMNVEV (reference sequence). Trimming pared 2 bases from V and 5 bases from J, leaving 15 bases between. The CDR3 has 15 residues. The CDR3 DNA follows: TGTGCCAGCAGTTTAAGGTTCTCGGCAGGGTATGGCTACACCTTC. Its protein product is CASSLRFSAGYGYTF.

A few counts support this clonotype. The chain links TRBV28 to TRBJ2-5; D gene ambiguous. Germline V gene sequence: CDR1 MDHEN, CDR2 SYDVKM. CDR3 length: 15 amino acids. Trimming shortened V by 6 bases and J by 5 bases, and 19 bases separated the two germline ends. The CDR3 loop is CASSPPTDLGETQYF. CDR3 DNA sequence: TGTGCCAGCAGCCCTCCGACGGACCTAGGGGAGACCCAGTACTTC.

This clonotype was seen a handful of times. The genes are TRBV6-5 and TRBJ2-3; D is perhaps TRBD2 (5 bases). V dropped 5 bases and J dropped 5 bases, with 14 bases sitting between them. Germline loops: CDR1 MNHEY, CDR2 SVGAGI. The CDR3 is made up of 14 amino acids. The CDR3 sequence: CASSVSGVIDTQYF. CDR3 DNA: TGTGCCAGCAGTGTGAGCGGCGTGATAGATACGCAGTATTTT.

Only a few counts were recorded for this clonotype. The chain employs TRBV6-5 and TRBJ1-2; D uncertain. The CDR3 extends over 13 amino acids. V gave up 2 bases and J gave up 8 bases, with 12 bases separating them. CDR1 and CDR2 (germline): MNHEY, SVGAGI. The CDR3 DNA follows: TGTGCCAGCAGTTACGCAGCGACGATAGGCTACACCTTC. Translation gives CASSYAATIGYTF.

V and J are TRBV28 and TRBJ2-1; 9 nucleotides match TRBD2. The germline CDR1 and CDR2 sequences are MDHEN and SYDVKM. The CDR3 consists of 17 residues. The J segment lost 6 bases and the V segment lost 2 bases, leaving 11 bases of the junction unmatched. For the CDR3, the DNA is TGTGCCAGCAGTTTAGAATCTGGGCGGGGGGGTCGCAATGAGCAGTTCTTC. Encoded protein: CASSLESGRGGRNEQFF.

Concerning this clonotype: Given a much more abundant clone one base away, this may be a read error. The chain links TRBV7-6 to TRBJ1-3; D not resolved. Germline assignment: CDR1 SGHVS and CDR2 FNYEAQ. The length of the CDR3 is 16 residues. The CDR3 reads CVSSLAHFSGRNTIYF. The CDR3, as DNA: TGTGTCAGCAGCTTAGCGCACTTTTCCGGGCGGAACACCATATATTTT. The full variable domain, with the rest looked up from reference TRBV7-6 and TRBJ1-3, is GAGVSQSPRYKVTKRGQDVALRCDPISGHVSLYWYRQALGQGPEFLTYFNYEAQQDKSGLPNDRFSAERPEGSISTLTIQRTEQRDSAMYRCVSSLAHFSGRNTIYFGEGSWLTVV.

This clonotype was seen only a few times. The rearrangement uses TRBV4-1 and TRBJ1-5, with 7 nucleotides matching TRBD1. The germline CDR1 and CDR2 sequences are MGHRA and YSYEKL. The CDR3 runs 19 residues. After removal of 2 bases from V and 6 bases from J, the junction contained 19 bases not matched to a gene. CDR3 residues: CASSQRDSYQKGNSQPQHF. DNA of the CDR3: TGCGCCAGCAGCCAAAGGGACAGCTACCAAAAGGGGAATAGTCAGCCCCAGCATTTT.

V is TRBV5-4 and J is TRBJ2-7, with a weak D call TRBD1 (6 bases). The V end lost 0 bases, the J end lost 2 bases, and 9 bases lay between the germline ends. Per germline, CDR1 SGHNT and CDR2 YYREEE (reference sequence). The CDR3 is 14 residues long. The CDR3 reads CASSLDAGAYEQYV. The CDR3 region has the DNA TGTGCCAGCAGCTTGGATGCAGGGGCCTACGAGCAGTACGTC.

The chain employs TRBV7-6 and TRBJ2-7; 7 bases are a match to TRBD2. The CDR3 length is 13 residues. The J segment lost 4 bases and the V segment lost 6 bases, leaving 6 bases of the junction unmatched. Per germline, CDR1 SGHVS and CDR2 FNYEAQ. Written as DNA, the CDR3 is TGTGCCAGCAGTTTTGGGGAGGGATACGAGCAGTACGTC. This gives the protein CASSFGEGYEQYV.

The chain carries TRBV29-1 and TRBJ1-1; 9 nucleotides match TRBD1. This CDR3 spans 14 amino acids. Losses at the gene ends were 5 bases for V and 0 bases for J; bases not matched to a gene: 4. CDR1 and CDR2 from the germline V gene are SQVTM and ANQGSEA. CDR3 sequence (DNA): TGCAGCGTTCCGGGACAGGGAGTGAACACTGAAGCTTTCTTT. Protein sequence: CSVPGQGVNTEAFF.

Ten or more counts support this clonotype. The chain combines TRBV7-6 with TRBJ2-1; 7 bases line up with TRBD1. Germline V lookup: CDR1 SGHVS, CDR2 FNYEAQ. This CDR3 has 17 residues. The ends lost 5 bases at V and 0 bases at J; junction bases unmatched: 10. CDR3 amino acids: CASSQGGVISSYNEQFF. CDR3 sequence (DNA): TGTGCCAGCAGCCAAGGGGGCGTTATAAGCTCCTACAATGAGCAGTTCTTC. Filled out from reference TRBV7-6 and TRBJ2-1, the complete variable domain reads GAGVSQSPRYKVTKRGQDVALRCDPISGHVSLYWYRQALGQGPEFLTYFNYEAQQDKSGLPNDRFSAERPEGSISTLTIQRTEQRDSAMYRCASSQGGVISSYNEQFFGPGTRLTVL.

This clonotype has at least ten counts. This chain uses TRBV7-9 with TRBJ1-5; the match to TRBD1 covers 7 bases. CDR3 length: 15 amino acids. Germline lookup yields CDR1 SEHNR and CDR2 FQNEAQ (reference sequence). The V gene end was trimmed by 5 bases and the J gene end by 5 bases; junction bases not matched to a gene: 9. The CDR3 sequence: CASSGDWGTDQPQHF. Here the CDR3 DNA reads TGTGCCAGCAGCGGAGACTGGGGGACAGATCAGCCCCAGCATTTT.

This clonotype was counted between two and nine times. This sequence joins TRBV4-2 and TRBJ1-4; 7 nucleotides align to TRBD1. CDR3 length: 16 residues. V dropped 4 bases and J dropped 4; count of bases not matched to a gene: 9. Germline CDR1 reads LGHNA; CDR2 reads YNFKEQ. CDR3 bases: TGTGCCAGCAGCCTCTATTTGGGACAGCTTAATGAAAAACTGTTTTTT. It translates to CASSLYLGQLNEKLFF.

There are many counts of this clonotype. DNA of the CDR3: TGTGCCAGCAGCTCTTCCGGGACACCCTACAATGAGCAGTTCTTC. This codes for CASSSSGTPYNEQFF. The gene calls are TRBV7-2 and TRBJ2-1, with a possible D match to TRBD1 (6 bases). The ends were cut back, 4 bases at V and 2 bases at J, with 12 bases in the middle. The germline V gene encodes CDR1 SGHTA and CDR2 FQGNSA. CDR3 length: 15 amino acids.

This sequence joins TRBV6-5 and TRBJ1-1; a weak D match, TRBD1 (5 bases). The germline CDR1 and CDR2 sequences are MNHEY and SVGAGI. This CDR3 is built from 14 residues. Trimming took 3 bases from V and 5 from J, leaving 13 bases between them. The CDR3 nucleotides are TGTGCCAGCAGTTATGGGGGGTTGGTGACTGAAGCTTTCTTT. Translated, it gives CASSYGGLVTEAFF.

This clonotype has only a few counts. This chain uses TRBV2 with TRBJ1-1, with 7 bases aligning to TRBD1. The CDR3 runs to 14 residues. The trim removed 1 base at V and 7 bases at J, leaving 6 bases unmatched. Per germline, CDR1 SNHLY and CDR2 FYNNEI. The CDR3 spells CASSEGQGVGEAFF. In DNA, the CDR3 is TGTGCCAGCAGTGAAGGACAGGGCGTCGGTGAAGCTTTCTTT.

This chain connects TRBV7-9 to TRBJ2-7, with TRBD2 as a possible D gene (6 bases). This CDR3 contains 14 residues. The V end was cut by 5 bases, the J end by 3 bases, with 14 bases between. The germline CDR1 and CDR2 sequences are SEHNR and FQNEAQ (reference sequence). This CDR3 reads CASSLPGLHYEQYV. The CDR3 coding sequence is TGTGCCAGCAGCCTCCCGGGACTGCACTACGAGCAGTACGTC.

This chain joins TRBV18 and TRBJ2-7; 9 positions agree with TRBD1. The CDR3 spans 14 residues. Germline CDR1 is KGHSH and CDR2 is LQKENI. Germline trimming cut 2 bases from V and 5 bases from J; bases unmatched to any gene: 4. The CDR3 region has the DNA TGTGCCAGCTCACCAAGGGACAGGGAGGACGAGCAGTACGTC. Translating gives CASSPRDREDEQYV.

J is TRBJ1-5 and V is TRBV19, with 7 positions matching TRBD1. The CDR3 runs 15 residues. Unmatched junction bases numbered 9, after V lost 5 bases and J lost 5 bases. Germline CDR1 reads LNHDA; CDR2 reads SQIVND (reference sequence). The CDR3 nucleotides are TGTGCCAGTAGTGCACAGGGGAAAGGGGATCAGCCCCAGCATTTT. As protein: CASSAQGKGDQPQHF.

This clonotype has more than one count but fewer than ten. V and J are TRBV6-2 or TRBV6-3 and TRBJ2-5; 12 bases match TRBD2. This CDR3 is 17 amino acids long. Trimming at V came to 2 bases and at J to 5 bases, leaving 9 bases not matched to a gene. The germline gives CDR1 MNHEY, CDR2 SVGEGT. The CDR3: CASSYLRLAGAEETQYF. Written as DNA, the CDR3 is TGTGCCAGCAGTTACCTCCGACTAGCGGGGGCCGAGGAGACCCAGTACTTC.